Sequencing of this T cell receptor beta chain was carried out in a study of response to subunit inactivated influenza vaccine. The germline V gene has CDR1 SGHTA and CDR2 FQGNSA. The CDR3 has 14 amino acids. The V and J ends lost 4 bases and 4 bases respectively, with 13 bases between them. Ten or more counts support this clonotype. TCRdb ran MiXCR on the RT-PCR reads and lists one entry per CDR3 protein. The sample yields about 500,000 distinct CDR3 sequences, 10% to 15% seen once. V usage is TRBV7-2 and J usage is TRBJ1-1; D uncertain. The receptor was isolated from a man over 45 who received an inactivated influenza vaccine. The source was PBMCs from blood, collected roughly 45 days after vaccination. Here the CDR3 DNA reads TGTGCCAGCAGCTCCCATCGCAGGAGCACTGAAGCTTTCTTT. Amino acids: CASSSHRRSTEAFF.